Following are 13 T cell receptor beta chains from one sample sequenced in a study of OX40 agonist ivuxolimab in advanced cancers. Some clones are missing from TCRdb's copy, which holds only in-frame ones; the method was immunoSEQ multiplex PCR. The sample consists of under 25,000 clones, about 70% of them appearing once. The sequences come from CD4+ or CD8+ T cells sorted from blood, collected in a trial of the OX40 agonist ivuxolimab. The receptors originated from an adult with an advanced solid tumor such as melanoma, head and neck, liver or kidney cancer.

This rearrangement joins TRBV7-7 to TRBJ2-2; D is unresolved. V was shortened by 1 base and J by 1 base, with 4 bases between the two germline ends. Germline CDR1 is SSHAT and CDR2 is FNYEAQ (reference sequence). The CDR3 is made up of 14 amino acids. The CDR3 reads CASSLGENTGELFF. In DNA, the CDR3 is TGTGCCAGCAGCTTAGGAGAGAACACCGGGGAGCTGTTTTTT.

The DNA for the CDR3 is TGTGCCAGCAGCGCACCCGGACACGAAGCTTTCTTT. Protein product: CASSAPGHEAFF. This sequence joins TRBV7-9 and TRBJ1-1, with D maybe TRBD1 (5 bases). The CDR3 has 12 residues. In germline, CDR1 is SEHNR, CDR2 FQNEAQ (reference sequence). The germline V and J ends were trimmed by 5 bases and 8 bases, with 12 bases remaining between them.

This clone occurred once. The chain joins TRBV5-4 to TRBJ1-4; D remains ambiguous. Germline CDR1 reads SGHNT; CDR2 reads YYREEE (reference sequence). This CDR3 contains 14 residues. V was shortened by 4 bases and J by 8 bases, with 15 bases between the two germline ends. CDR3 coding DNA: TGTGCCAGCAGCCGGGCAACCACGGAGGAAAAACTGTTTTTT. Amino acid sequence: CASSRATTEEKLFF.

This chain connects TRBV5-1 to TRBJ2-1, with D maybe TRBD2 (6 bases). This CDR3 is 15 amino acids long. Trimming took off 2 bases at V and 4 bases at J, with 13 bases between the two ends. Germline loops: CDR1 SGHRS, CDR2 YFSETQ. CDR3 in amino acids: CASSLTSSPYNEQFF. CDR3 nucleotide sequence: TGCGCCAGCAGCTTAACTAGCAGCCCTTACAATGAGCAGTTCTTC.

V usage is TRBV27 and J usage is TRBJ2-3, with D tentatively TRBD1 (6 bases). With 1 base removed from V and 0 bases from J, the gap between germline ends came to 8 bases. The CDR3 loop spans 15 amino acids. Germline CDR1 MNHEY, CDR2 SMNVEV (reference sequence). Written as DNA, the CDR3 is TGTGCCAGCAGTTTATGGGACACAAGCACAGATACGCAGTATTTT. This translates into CASSLWDTSTDTQYF.

This sequence joins TRBV9 and TRBJ2-7; D may correspond to TRBD1 or TRBD2 (5 bases each). The CDR3 has 15 residues. The V and J ends lost 3 bases and 9 bases respectively, with 22 bases between them. Germline V gives CDR1 SGDLS, CDR2 YYNGEE. CDR3 sequence (DNA): TGTGCCAGCAGCGGCTCGCCAGCCTTGGGGGAAGGGCAGTACTTC. Its translation: CASSGSPALGEGQYF.

V gene TRBV27 combines with J gene TRBJ1-2; 7 bases line up with TRBD1. From germline, CDR1 is MNHEY and CDR2 SMNVEV (reference sequence). The CDR3 totals 16 residues. With 6 bases clipped from V and 3 bases from J, the junction kept 13 bases outside the gene matches. The CDR3 spells CASSPSYRGNDYGYTF. The CDR3 region has the DNA TGTGCCAGCAGCCCCTCCTACAGGGGAAACGACTATGGCTACACCTTC.

The CDR3 DNA sequence: TGCAGCGTTGATTCGGGACAGGGTTTTTATGGCTACACCTTC. Its translation is CSVDSGQGFYGYTF. This chain joins TRBV29-1 and TRBJ1-2, with 9 bases aligning to TRBD1. Germline CDR1 SQVTM, CDR2 ANQGSEA. With 3 bases clipped from V and 5 bases from J, the junction kept 7 bases outside the gene matches. The CDR3 is 14 residues long.

The sample holds one count of this clone. The V and J genes are TRBV7-9 and TRBJ2-7; D is uncertain. CDR1 is SEHNR, CDR2 FQNEAQ, per germline (reference sequence). V gave up 2 bases and J gave up 4 bases, with 9 bases separating them. CDR3 size: 13 residues. The CDR3 spells CASSLIQAYEQYF. The CDR3 coding sequence is TGTGCCAGCAGCTTAATCCAGGCGTACGAGCAGTACTTC.

The rearrangement joins TRBV7-9 to TRBJ2-5; D may be TRBD1 (6 bases). In germline, CDR1 is SEHNR, CDR2 FQNEAQ (reference sequence). V lost 5 bases, J lost 5 bases, and 15 bases lay in between. The CDR3 extends over 14 amino acids. CDR3 bases: TGTGCCAGCAGCCACCGGGACAATAGGGAGACCCAGTACTTC. Its translation is CASSHRDNRETQYF. Full variable domain (remainder filled in from reference TRBV7-9 and TRBJ2-5): DTGVSQNPRHKITKRGQNVTFRCDPISEHNRLYWYRQTLGQGPEFLTYFQNEAQLEKSRLLSDRFSAERPKGSFSTLEIQRTEQGDSAMYLCASSHRDNRETQYFGPGTRLLVL.

The chain employs TRBV7-9 and TRBJ2-1; D is tentatively TRBD1 or TRBD2 (5 bases each). This CDR3 region has 14 residues. With 0 bases removed from V and 4 bases from J, the gap between germline ends came to 7 bases. Germline V gives CDR1 SEHNR, CDR2 FQNEAQ (reference sequence). The CDR3 DNA is TGTGCCAGCAGCTTAGCGGGGGAATACAATGAGCAGTTCTTC. This gives the protein CASSLAGEYNEQFF.

The chain joins TRBV5-5 to TRBJ1-4; no definite D call. Germline V CDR1 and CDR2: SGHKS, YYEKEE (reference sequence). This CDR3 spans 15 amino acids. V shed 4 bases and J shed 10 bases, with 20 bases lying between them. The CDR3 loop reads CASSILGGGEVKLFF. CDR3 sequence (DNA): TGTGCCAGCAGCATCTTGGGCGGAGGAGAGGTAAAACTGTTTTTT.

This chain links TRBV5-1 with TRBJ2-3; the match to TRBD1 covers 8 bases. In germline, CDR1 is SGHRS, CDR2 YFSETQ. The CDR3 loop spans 16 amino acids. Trimming at V came to 2 bases and at J to 1 base, leaving 6 bases not matched to a gene. The CDR3 loop is CASSFYPGQGTDTQYF. The DNA of the CDR3 is TGCGCCAGCAGCTTTTATCCGGGACAGGGCACAGATACGCAGTATTTT.